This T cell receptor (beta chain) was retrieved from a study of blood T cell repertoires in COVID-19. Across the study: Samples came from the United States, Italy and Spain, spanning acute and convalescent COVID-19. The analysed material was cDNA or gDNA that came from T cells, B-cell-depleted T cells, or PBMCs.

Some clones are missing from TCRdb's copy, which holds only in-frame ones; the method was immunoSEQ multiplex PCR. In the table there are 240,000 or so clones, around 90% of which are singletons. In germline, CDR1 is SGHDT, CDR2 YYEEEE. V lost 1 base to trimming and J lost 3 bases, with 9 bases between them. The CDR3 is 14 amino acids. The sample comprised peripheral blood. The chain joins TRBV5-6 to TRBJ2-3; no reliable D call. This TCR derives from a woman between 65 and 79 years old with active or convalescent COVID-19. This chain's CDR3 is CASSLWPLTDTQYF. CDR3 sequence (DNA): TGTGCCAGCAGCTTGTGGCCTTTGACAGATACGCAGTATTTT.